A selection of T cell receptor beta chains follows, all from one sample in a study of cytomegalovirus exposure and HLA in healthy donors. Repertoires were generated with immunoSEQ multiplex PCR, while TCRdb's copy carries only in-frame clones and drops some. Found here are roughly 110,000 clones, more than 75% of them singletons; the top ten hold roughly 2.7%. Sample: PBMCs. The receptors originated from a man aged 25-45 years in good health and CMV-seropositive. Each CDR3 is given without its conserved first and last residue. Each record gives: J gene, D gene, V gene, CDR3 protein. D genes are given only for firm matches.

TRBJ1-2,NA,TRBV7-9,SSSLDGHYGYT
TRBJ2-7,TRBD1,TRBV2,ASSEDREYEQY
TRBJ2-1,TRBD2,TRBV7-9,ASAGLAVGNEQF
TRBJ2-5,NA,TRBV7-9,SSSLALTRETQY
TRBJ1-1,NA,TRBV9,ASSVVSSTEAF
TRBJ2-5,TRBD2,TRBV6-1,ASSVAGVETQY
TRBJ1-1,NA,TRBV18,ASSPAGDMNTEAF
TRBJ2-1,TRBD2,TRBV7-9,SSSRRGGLGLRNGEQF
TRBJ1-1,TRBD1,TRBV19,ASSLGQGEAF
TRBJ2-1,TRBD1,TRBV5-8,ARGDRKF
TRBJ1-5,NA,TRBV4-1,ASSQVDASSQPQH
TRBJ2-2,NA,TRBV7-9,ASSLTSFGTGELF
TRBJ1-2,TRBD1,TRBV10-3,AILPNTGTAYGYT
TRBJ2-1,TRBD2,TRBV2,ASNERGGSYNEQF
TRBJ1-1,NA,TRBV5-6,ASTLTGRNTEAF
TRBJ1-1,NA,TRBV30,AWSVGGAGLAF